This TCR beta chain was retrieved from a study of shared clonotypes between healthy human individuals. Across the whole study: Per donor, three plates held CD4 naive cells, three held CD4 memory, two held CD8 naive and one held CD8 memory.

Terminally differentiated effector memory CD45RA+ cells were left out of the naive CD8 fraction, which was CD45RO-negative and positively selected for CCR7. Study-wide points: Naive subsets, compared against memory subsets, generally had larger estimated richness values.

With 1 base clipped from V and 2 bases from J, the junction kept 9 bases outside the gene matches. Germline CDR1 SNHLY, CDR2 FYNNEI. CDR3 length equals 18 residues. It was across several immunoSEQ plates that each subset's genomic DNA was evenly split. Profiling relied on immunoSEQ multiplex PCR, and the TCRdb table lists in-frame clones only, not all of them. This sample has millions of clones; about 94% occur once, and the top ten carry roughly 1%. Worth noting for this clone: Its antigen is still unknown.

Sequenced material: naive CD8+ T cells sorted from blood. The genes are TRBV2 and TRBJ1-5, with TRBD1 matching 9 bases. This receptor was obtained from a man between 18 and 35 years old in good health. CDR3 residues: CASSEEEGDRVGNQPQHF. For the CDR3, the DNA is TGTGCCAGCAGTGAAGAAGAGGGGGACAGGGTGGGCAATCAGCCCCAGCATTTT.